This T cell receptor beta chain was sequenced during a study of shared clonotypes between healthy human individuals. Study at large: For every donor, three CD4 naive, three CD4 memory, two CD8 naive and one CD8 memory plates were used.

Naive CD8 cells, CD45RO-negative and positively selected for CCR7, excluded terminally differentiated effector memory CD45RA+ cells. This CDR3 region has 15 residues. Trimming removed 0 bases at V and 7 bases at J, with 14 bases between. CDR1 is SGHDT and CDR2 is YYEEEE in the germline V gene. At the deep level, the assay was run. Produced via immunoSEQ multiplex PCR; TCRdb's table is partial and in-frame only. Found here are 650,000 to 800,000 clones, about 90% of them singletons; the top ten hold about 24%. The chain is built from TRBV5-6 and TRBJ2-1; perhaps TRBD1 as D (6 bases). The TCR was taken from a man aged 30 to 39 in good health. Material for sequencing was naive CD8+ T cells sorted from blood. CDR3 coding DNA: TGTGCCAGCAGCTTGGTCAGGCACAGGGAAAATGAGCAGTTCTTC. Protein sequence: CASSLVRHRENEQFF.